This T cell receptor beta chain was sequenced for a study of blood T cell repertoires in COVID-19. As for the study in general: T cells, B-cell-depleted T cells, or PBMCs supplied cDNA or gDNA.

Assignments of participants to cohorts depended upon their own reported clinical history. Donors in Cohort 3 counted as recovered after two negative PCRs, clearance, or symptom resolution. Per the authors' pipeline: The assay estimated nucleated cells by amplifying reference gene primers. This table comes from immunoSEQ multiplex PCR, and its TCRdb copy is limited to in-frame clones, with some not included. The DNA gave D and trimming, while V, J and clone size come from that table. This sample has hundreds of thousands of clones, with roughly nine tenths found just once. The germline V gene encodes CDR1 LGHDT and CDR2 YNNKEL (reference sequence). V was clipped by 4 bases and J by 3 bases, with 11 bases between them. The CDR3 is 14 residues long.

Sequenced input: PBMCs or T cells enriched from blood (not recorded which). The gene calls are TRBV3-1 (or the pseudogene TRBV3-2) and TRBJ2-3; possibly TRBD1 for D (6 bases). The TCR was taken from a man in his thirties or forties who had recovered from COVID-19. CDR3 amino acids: CASSLQQGTDTQYF. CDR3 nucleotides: TGTGCCAGCAGCCTACAACAGGGAACAGATACGCAGTATTTT.